These 15 T cell receptor beta chains originate from one sample sequenced in a study of shared clonotypes between healthy human individuals. TCRdb keeps only in-frame clones here, not all; method: immunoSEQ multiplex PCR. The sample has over a million clones; nearly 99% are singletons. Sequenced sample: naive CD4+ T cells sorted from blood. Subset reported: CD45RA+ positively selected. The source of these receptors is a young man in good health.

The V gene is TRBV19, the J gene TRBJ2-1; D perhaps matches TRBD2 (6 bases). CDR3 length: 17 amino acids. Germline V gives CDR1 LNHDA, CDR2 SQIVND (reference sequence). Trimming pared 5 bases from V and 4 bases from J, leaving 21 bases between. The CDR3, as DNA: TGTGCCAGTAGTCCGCAACTAGCCAGTACGAAGTACAATGAGCAGTTCTTC. Protein: CASSPQLASTKYNEQFF.

J is TRBJ1-2 and V is TRBV2; TRBD1 agrees at 7 bases. CDR1 is SNHLY, CDR2 FYNNEI, per germline. The V gene end was trimmed by 7 bases and the J gene end by 8 bases; junction bases not matched to a gene: 16. The CDR3 has 15 amino acids. Here the CDR3 reads CASIRSQGISEGYTF. The CDR3 bases are TGTGCCAGCATTCGCTCACAGGGGATCTCAGAGGGCTACACCTTC.

The J gene is TRBJ2-3, the V gene TRBV28; TRBD2 matches 12 bases. The CDR3 spans 15 residues. From germline, CDR1 is MDHEN and CDR2 SYDVKM. The J segment lost 6 bases and the V segment lost 8 bases, leaving 9 bases of the junction unmatched. Written as DNA, the CDR3 is TGTGCCAGCTTAACTAGCGGGAGGCGAGGGGATACGCAGTATTTT. Translation gives CASLTSGRRGDTQYF.

The V gene is TRBV11-2, the J gene TRBJ2-7; TRBD2 might be the D (6 bases). The ends were cut back, 5 bases at V and 0 bases at J, with 14 bases in the middle. This CDR3 region has 15 residues. The germline CDR1 and CDR2 sequences are SGHAT and FQNNGV. CDR3 DNA sequence: TGTGCCAGCAGCCCTACTAGCTTATTCTCCTACGAGCAGTACTTC. Its protein is CASSPTSLFSYEQYF.

This clone has only one observation. This rearrangement joins TRBV28 to TRBJ2-7, with 9 bases fitting TRBD1. The CDR3 spans 16 residues. V shed 4 bases, J shed 5 bases, and the junction held 12 bases outside the gene matches. Germline loops: CDR1 MDHEN, CDR2 SYDVKM. The CDR3 reads CASSSTGTGYPNEQYF. CDR3 coding DNA: TGTGCCAGCAGTTCGACCGGGACAGGGTATCCGAACGAGCAGTACTTC.

CDR3: CASSEPVTGRPQHF. In nucleotides, the CDR3 is TGCGCCAGCAGTGAGCCCGTTACGGGTCGGCCCCAGCATTTT. The chain combines TRBV10-2 with TRBJ1-5, with unresolved D. Germline CDR1 is WSHSY and CDR2 is SAAADI. V was trimmed by 2 bases and J by 9 bases, leaving 14 bases between them. The CDR3 totals 14 residues.

On this clone itself: The junction differs from germline at one of its ends, possibly a read error. The chain recombines TRBV7-2 with TRBJ2-5, with D maybe TRBD1 (5 bases). The CDR3 is 12 residues long. Germline assignment: CDR1 SGHTA and CDR2 FQGNSA. In DNA form, the CDR3 reads TGTGCCAGCTGCTTTAGGGGAGAGACCCAGTACTTC. Residues: CASCFRGETQYF.

This rearrangement joins TRBV6-5 to TRBJ1-3; D perhaps matches TRBD1 (5 bases). Trimming took off 6 bases at V and 3 bases at J, with 12 bases between the two ends. This CDR3 has 14 residues. The germline V gene has CDR1 MNHEY and CDR2 SVGAGI. The CDR3 loop reads CASSSTALGNTIYF. DNA of the CDR3: TGTGCCAGCAGCTCGACAGCTCTTGGAAACACCATATATTTT.

The V call is TRBV5-1, the J call TRBJ1-3; perhaps TRBD1 as D (6 bases). The CDR3 consists of 14 residues. Germline V gene sequence: CDR1 SGHRS, CDR2 YFSETQ. Between the trimmed V and J ends, which lost 6 bases and 4 bases, there was a span of 14 bases. The CDR3 region is CASMPGTPGNTIYF. The DNA for the CDR3 is TGCGCCAGCATGCCAGGGACACCAGGAAACACCATATATTTT. The variable domain in full, with the rest retrieved from reference TRBV5-1 and TRBJ1-3, is KAGVTQTPRYLIKTRGQQVTLSCSPISGHRSVSWYQQTPGQGLQFLFEYFSETQRNKGNFPGRFSGRQFSNSRSEMNVSTLELGDSALYLCASMPGTPGNTIYFGEGSWLTVV.

The chain joins TRBV19 to TRBJ1-5; D is uncertain. Trimming cost V 11 bases and J 5 bases, with 10 bases left between them. The CDR3 is made up of 11 amino acids. In germline, CDR1 is LNHDA, CDR2 SQIVND (reference sequence). The CDR3 DNA sequence: TGTGCCGAAATAGATCATCAGCCCCAGCATTTT. As protein: CAEIDHQPQHF.

This rearrangement joins TRBV11-2 to TRBJ2-3, with D tentatively TRBD2 (6 bases). Per the germline V gene, CDR1 is SGHAT and CDR2 is FQNNGV. This CDR3 has 17 amino acids. Trimming cost V 0 bases and J 7 bases, with 20 bases left between them. The CDR3: CASSLERGRTNSNTQYF. The CDR3 DNA is TGTGCCAGCAGCTTAGAGCGGGGACGGACAAATTCCAATACGCAGTATTTT.

The J gene is TRBJ2-5, the V gene TRBV5-1; 7 bases are a match to TRBD2. V was pared by 2 bases and J by 5 bases, with 9 bases of the junction left unmatched. CDR3 size: 15 residues. Per the germline V gene, CDR1 is SGHRS and CDR2 is YFSETQ. The CDR3 is CASSLKGGPAETQYF. CDR3 sequence (DNA): TGCGCCAGCAGCTTAAAGGGAGGGCCGGCGGAGACCCAGTACTTC. Full variable domain (rest looked up from reference TRBV5-1 and TRBJ2-5): KAGVTQTPRYLIKTRGQQVTLSCSPISGHRSVSWYQQTPGQGLQFLFEYFSETQRNKGNFPGRFSGRQFSNSRSEMNVSTLELGDSALYLCASSLKGGPAETQYFGPGTRLLVL.

The V call is TRBV5-4, the J call TRBJ2-3; D ambiguous. V was clipped by 4 bases and J by 4 bases, with 19 bases between them. The CDR3 totals 16 residues. Germline lookup yields CDR1 SGHNT and CDR2 YYREEE (reference sequence). The CDR3 here is CASSLLVLGSADTQYF. In DNA, the CDR3 is TGTGCCAGCAGCCTCCTTGTGCTGGGAAGTGCAGATACGCAGTATTTT.

The genes are TRBV9 and TRBJ2-1; 8 bases align to TRBD2. The V gene end was trimmed by 0 bases and the J gene end by 3 bases; junction bases not matched to a gene: 2. Germline CDR1 reads SGDLS; CDR2 reads YYNGEE. The length of the CDR3 is 15 residues. CDR3 region: CASSVDGRVYNEQFF. In DNA form, the CDR3 reads TGTGCCAGCAGCGTAGACGGGAGGGTCTACAATGAGCAGTTCTTC.

This chain links TRBV11-2 with TRBJ2-7; 10 nucleotides line up with TRBD1. This CDR3 region has 14 residues. Germline values: CDR1 SGHAT, CDR2 FQNNGV. The V gene end was trimmed by 6 bases and the J gene end by 4 bases; junction bases not matched to a gene: 6. This CDR3 is CASRQTGGSYEQYF. The DNA for the CDR3 is TGTGCCAGCAGACAGACAGGGGGCTCGTACGAGCAGTACTTC.